This T cell receptor beta chain is drawn from a study of T-cell reconstitution after alpha-beta-depleted transplantation in children. Remarks on this clonotype: Its antigen is unknown.

Germline V gene lookup returns CDR1 SGHTA and CDR2 FQGNSA. CDR3 length: 13 amino acids. V shed 4 bases and J shed 2 bases, with 9 bases lying between them. Unique molecular identifiers featured in how the TCRbeta library was prepared. TCRdb reprocessed the PCR reads with MiXCR, giving one entry per CDR3 protein. The table shows around 490,000 distinct CDR3 sequences, with roughly 10% occurring only once. Study-wide results and caveats: Surviving recipient T cells and thymic progenitors accounted for the high day-60 TCRbeta diversity observed in some patients. About two months after transplant, alpha-beta T cells reportedly came from several hundred expanded graft clones. A year had passed since transplant, and T-cell counts and diversity by then came mostly from newly produced T cells.

V gene TRBV7-2 combines with J gene TRBJ2-7; D remains ambiguous. The sequence came from a female patient aged 2-9 years who had a stem cell transplant for aplastic anemia, so the T cells may come from the graft donor. The sample was PBMCs, mostly from graft donor cells, taken 180 days after TCRalphabeta/CD19-depleted stem cell transplant. The CDR3: CASSSPTTYEQYF. CDR3 sequence (DNA): TGTGCCAGCAGCTCCCCGACAACCTACGAGCAGTACTTC.